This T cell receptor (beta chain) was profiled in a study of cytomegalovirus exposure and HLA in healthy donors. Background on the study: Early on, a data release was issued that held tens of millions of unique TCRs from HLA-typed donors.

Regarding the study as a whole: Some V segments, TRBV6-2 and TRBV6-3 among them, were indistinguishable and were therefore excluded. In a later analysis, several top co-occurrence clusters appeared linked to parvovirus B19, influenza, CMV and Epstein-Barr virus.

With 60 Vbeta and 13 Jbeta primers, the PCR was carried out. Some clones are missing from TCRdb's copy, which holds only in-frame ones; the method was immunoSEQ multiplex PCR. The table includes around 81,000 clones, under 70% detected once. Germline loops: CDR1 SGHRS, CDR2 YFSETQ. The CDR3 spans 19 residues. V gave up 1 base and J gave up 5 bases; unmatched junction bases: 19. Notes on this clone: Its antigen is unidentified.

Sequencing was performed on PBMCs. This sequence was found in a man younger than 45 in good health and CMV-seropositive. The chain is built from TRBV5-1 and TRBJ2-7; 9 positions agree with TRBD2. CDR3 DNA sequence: TGCGCCAGCAGCTTGAGTGCAGGGAAGGCGGGAGGGCCAGGTGACGAGCAGTACTTC. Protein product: CASSLSAGKAGGPGDEQYF.